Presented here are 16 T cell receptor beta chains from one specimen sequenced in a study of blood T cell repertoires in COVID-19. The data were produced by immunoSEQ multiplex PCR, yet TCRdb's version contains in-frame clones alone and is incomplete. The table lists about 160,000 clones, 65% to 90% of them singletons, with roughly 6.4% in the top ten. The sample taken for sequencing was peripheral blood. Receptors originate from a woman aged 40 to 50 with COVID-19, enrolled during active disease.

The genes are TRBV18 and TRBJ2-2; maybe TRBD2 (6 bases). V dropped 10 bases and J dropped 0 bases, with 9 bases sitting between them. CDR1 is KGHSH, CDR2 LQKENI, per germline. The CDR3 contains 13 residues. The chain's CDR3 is CANRETNTGELFF. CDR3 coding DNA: TGTGCCAACCGGGAGACGAACACCGGGGAGCTGTTTTTT. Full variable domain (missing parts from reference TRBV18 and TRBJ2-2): NAGVMQNPRHLVRRRGQEARLRCSPMKGHSHVYWYRQLPEEGLKFMVYLQKENIIDESGMPKERFSAEFPKEGPSILRIQQVVRGDSAAYFCANRETNTGELFFGEGSRLTVL.

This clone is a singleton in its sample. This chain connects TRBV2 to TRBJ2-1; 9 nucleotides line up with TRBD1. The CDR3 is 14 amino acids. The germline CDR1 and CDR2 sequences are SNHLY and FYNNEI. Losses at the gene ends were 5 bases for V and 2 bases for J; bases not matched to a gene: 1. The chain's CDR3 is CASSRQGAYNEQFF. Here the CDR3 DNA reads TGTGCCAGCAGTCGACAGGGGGCCTACAATGAGCAGTTCTTC.

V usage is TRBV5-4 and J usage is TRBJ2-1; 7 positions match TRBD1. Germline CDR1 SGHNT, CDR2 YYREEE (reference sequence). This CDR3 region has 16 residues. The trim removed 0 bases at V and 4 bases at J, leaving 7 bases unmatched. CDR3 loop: CASSLAGGGTYNEQFF. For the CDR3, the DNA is TGTGCCAGCAGCTTGGCAGGGGGTGGGACGTACAATGAGCAGTTCTTC.

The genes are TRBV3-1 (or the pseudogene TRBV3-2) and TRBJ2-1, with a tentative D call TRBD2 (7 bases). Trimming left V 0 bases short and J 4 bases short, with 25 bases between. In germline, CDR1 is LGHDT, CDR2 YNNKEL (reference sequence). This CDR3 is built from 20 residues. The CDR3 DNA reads TGTGCCAGCAGCCAAGATCATCCGGCGGGGGCCTTAACACGATACAATGAGCAGTTCTTC. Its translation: CASSQDHPAGALTRYNEQFF.

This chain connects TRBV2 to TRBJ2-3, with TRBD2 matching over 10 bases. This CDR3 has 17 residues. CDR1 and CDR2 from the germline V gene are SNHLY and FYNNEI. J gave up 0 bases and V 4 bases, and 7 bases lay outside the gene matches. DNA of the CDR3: TGTGCCAGCAGTGGAGCCCTTAGCGGGAGGAGCACAGATACGCAGTATTTT. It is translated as CASSGALSGRSTDTQYF.

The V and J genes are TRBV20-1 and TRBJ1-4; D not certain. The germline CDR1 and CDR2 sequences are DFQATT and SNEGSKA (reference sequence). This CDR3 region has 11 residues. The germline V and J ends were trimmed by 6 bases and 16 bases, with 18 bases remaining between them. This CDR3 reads CSAVDFVGSFF. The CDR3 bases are TGCAGTGCCGTGGACTTCGTAGGCTCGTTTTTT.

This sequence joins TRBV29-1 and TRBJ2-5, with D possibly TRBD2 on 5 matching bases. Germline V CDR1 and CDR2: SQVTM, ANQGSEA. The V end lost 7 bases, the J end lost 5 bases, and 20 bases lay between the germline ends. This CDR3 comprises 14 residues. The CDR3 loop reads CSAMGYYSGETQYF. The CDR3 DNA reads TGCAGCGCTATGGGATATTACAGCGGCGAGACCCAGTACTTC.

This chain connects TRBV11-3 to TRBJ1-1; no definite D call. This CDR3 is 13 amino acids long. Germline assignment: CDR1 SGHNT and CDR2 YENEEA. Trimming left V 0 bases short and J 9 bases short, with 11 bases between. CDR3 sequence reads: CASSLDPAAQAFF. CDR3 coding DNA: TGTGCCAGCAGCTTAGATCCGGCGGCTCAAGCTTTCTTT.

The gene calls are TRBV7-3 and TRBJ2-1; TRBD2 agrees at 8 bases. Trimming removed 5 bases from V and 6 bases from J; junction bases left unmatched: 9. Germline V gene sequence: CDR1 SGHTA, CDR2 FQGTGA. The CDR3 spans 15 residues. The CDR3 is CASSPTRTSSNEQFF. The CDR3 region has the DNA TGTGCCAGCAGCCCGACGCGGACTAGCTCCAATGAGCAGTTCTTC.

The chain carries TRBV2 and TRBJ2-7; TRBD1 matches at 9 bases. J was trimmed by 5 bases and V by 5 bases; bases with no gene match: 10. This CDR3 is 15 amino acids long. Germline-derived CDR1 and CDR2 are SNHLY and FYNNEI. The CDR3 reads CASSPGTGRGNEQYV. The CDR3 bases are TGTGCCAGCAGTCCGGGGACAGGGCGGGGGAACGAGCAGTACGTC.

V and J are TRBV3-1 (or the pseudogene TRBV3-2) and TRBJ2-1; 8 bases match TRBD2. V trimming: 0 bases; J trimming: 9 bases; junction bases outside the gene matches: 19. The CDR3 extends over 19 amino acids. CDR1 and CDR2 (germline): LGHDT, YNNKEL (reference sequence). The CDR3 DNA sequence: TGTGCCAGCAGCCAAGATTCGAATATAGGGGTAGCGGGATTCATTGAGCAGTTCTTC. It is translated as CASSQDSNIGVAGFIEQFF.

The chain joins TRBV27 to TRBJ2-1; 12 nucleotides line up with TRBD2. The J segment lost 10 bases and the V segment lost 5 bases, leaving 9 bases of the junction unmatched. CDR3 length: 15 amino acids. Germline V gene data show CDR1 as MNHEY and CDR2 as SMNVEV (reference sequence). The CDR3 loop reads CASSPSGTSGLEQFF. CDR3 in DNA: TGTGCCAGCAGTCCCTCCGGGACTAGCGGGCTCGAGCAGTTCTTC.

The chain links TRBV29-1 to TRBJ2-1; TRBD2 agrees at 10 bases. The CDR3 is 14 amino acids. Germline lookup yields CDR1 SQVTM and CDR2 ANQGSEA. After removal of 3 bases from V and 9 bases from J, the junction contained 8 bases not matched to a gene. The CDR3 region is CSVEPSGSIGEQFF. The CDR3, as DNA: TGCAGCGTTGAGCCTAGCGGGAGTATCGGTGAGCAGTTCTTC.

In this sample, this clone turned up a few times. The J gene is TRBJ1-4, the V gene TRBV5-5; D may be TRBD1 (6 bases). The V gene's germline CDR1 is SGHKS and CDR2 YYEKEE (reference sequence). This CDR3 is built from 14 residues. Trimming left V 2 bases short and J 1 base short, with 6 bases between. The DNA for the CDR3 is TGTGCCAGCAGCTTACAGGGAACTAATGAAAAACTGTTTTTT. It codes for CASSLQGTNEKLFF.

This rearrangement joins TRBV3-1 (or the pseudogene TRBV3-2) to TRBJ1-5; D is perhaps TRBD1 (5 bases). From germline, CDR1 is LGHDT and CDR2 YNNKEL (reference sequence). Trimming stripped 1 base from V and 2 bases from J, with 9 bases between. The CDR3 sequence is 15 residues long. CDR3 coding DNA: TGTGCCAGCAGCCAAGGGGGGGGAGGCAATCAGCCCCAGCATTTT. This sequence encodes CASSQGGGGNQPQHF.

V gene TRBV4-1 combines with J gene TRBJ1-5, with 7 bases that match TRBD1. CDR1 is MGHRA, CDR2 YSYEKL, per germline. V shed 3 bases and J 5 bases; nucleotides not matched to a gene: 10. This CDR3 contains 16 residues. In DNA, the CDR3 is TGCGCCAGCAGCCACCTCGAGGGGGCAGGGGATCAGCCCCAGCATTTT. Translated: CASSHLEGAGDQPQHF.